This entry describes one T cell receptor (beta chain). The data were obtained in a study of T cell responses to AZD1222 COVID-19 vaccine. TCRdb keeps only in-frame clones here, not all; method: immunoSEQ multiplex PCR. The data hold 90,000 to 150,000 clones, with 88% observed a single time. This receptor was obtained from an adult in good health. The sample here was peripheral blood, taken on day 0 of AZD1222 vaccination.

Here the CDR3 reads CASSSYGRSGANVLTF. The CDR3 DNA reads as TGTGCCAGCAGTTCGTACGGGCGCTCTGGGGCCAACGTCCTGACTTTC. The V call is TRBV27, the J call TRBJ2-6; D is unclear. The CDR3 spans 16 residues. CDR1 is MNHEY and CDR2 is SMNVEV in the germline V gene (reference sequence). Trimming took off 4 bases at V and 0 bases at J, with 10 bases between the two ends.